The rows below give T cell receptor beta chains drawn from one sample of a study of neurological immune-mediated disorders. TCRdb re-called the 5' RACE reads through MiXCR, storing one row per CDR3 protein. The data hold around 62,000 distinct CDR3 sequences, with under 5% observed a single time. The sequencing sample was made of PBMCs. All receptors come from a man between 50 and 59 years old with multiple sclerosis. Both conserved end residues are part of each CDR3. The D gene is left open where the match is weak. A clone size is listed for some rows: how often the clone was seen (once, few, many), or a class if it is expanded.

clone size | D gene | J gene | V gene | CDR3 length | CDR3 protein | CDR3 DNA
many | - | TRBJ2-1 | TRBV10-1 | 13 | CASSESGYNEQFF | TGCGCCAGCAGTGAGTCCGGGTACAATGAGCAGTTCTTC
many | TRBD1 | TRBJ1-5 | TRBV5-1 | 15 | CASSLGGQPNQPQHF | TGCGCCAGCAGCTTGGGGGGACAGCCCAATCAGCCCCAGCATTTT
many | TRBD1 | TRBJ2-2 | TRBV28 | 16 | CASSLEGTGPSGELFF | TGTGCCAGCAGTTTAGAGGGGACAGGCCCTTCCGGGGAGCTGTTTTTT
many | TRBD2 | TRBJ2-3 | TRBV11-2 | 16 | CASSFGSGGRTDTQYF | TGTGCCAGCAGCTTCGGTAGCGGGGGGCGCACAGATACGCAGTATTTT
many | - | TRBJ1-1 | TRBV7-9 | 14 | CASGIGRLNTEAFF | TGTGCCAGTGGGATTGGGAGATTGAACACTGAAGCTTTCTTT
many | TRBD2 | TRBJ2-2 | TRBV12-3/TRBV12-4 | 17 | CASTPGAGGTNTGELFF | TGTGCCAGCACCCCGGGGGCGGGGGGAACGAACACCGGGGAGCTGTTTTTT
many | TRBD2 | TRBJ2-1 | TRBV5-1 | 15 | CASSLAPGGYNEQFF | TGCGCCAGCAGCTTGGCACCGGGGGGCTACAATGAGCAGTTCTTC
many | TRBD2 | TRBJ2-7 | TRBV5-1 | 16 | CASSYPGLAGNYEQYF | TGCGCCAGCAGCTACCCGGGACTAGCGGGAAACTACGAGCAGTACTTC
many | - | TRBJ1-5 | TRBV5-1 | 13 | CASSPGSNQPQHF | TGCGCCAGCAGCCCAGGAAGCAATCAGCCCCAGCATTTT
many | TRBD1 | TRBJ2-2 | TRBV5-1 | 14 | CASSGTGNTGELFF | TGCGCCAGCAGCGGGACAGGAAACACCGGGGAGCTGTTTTTT
many | - | TRBJ2-1 | TRBV18 | 13 | CASSPTSVDEQFF | TGTGCCAGCTCACCAACCTCCGTGGATGAGCAGTTCTTC
many | TRBD1 | TRBJ1-1 | TRBV6-1 | 13 | CASSETGWTEAFF | TGTGCCAGCAGTGAGACAGGGTGGACTGAAGCTTTCTTT
many | - | TRBJ2-1 | TRBV7-9 | 13 | CASSLDGFNEQFF | TGTGCCAGCAGCTTGGACGGGTTCAATGAGCAGTTCTTC
many | - | TRBJ2-2 | TRBV27 | 15 | CASRVGQQRTGELFF | TGTGCCAGCAGAGTTGGGCAGCAGAGGACCGGGGAGCTGTTTTTT
many | - | TRBJ1-5 | TRBV7-9 | 16 | CASSLYGGLGNQPQNF | TGTGCCAGCAGCTTATATGGGGGCTTGGGCAATCAGCCCCAGAATTTT
many | TRBD1 | TRBJ1-1 | TRBV4-3 | 18 | CASSQDRITGGMNTEAFF | TGCGCCAGCAGCCAAGATCGTATCACAGGGGGCATGAACACTGAAGCTTTCTTT
- | - | TRBJ1-5 | TRBV5-6 | 15 | CASSLGTTSNQPQHF | TGTGCCAGCAGCTTGGGGACAACGAGCAATCAGCCCCAGCATTTT
many | - | TRBJ2-2 | TRBV15 | 14 | CATSRDHSNGELFF | TGTGCCACCAGCAGAGATCACAGCAACGGGGAGCTGTTTTTT
many | TRBD2 | TRBJ2-1 | TRBV6-5 | 13 | CATWGLIYNEQFF | TGTGCCACCTGGGGACTAATCTACAATGAGCAGTTCTTC
many | TRBD1 | TRBJ1-2 | TRBV5-1 | 14 | CASSRTGPNYGYTF | TGCGCCAGCAGCCGGACAGGCCCTAACTATGGCTACACCTTC
many | - | TRBJ1-1 | TRBV4-1 | 13 | CASSQDLNTEAFF | TGCGCCAGCAGCCAAGATCTGAACACTGAAGCTTTCTTT
many | - | TRBJ2-5 | TRBV24-1 | 17 | CATSDPWGGQLQETQYF | TGTGCCACCAGTGATCCTTGGGGGGGACAGCTCCAAGAGACCCAGTACTTC
many | TRBD1 | TRBJ1-2 | TRBV5-1 | 15 | CASSWDRGRDYGYTF | TGCGCCAGCAGCTGGGACAGGGGGCGCGACTATGGCTACACCTTC
many | TRBD1 | TRBJ2-1 | TRBV5-1 | 14 | CASKGQGPYNEQFF | TGCGCCAGCAAGGGACAGGGCCCCTACAATGAGCAGTTCTTC
many | - | TRBJ1-5 | TRBV6-2/TRBV6-3 | 13 | CASSSEGNQPQHF | TGTGCCAGCAGTTCCGAGGGGAATCAGCCCCAGCATTTT
many | - | TRBJ2-1 | TRBV12-3/TRBV12-4 | 12 | CASTSTGNEQFF | TGTGCCAGCACCTCGACCGGGAATGAGCAGTTCTTC
many | TRBD1 | TRBJ2-7 | TRBV20-1 | 14 | CSAKPGQGRNEQYF | TGCAGTGCTAAACCGGGACAGGGTCGCAACGAGCAGTACTTC
many | TRBD1 | TRBJ2-3 | TRBV29-1 | 17 | CSVDSRMGQGESDTQYF | TGCAGCGTTGATTCGAGGATGGGGCAGGGGGAGAGTGATACGCAGTATTTT
- | - | TRBJ2-3 | TRBV29-1 | 13 | CSVIRGGRDTQYF | TGCAGCGTTATCAGGGGGGGTAGAGATACGCAGTATTTT
many | - | TRBJ1-4 | TRBV5-1 | 15 | CASSWTDLKNEKLFF | TGCGCCAGCAGCTGGACGGATTTGAAGAATGAAAAACTGTTTTTT
- | TRBD1 | TRBJ1-1 | TRBV5-1 | 14 | CASRRTGGYTEAFF | TGCGCCAGCAGGAGGACAGGGGGCTATACTGAAGCTTTCTTT
many | - | TRBJ2-7 | TRBV7-8 | 15 | CASSSDLFESSEQYF | TGTGCCAGCAGCTCAGACCTGTTTGAGTCGTCCGAGCAGTACTTC
many | - | TRBJ1-1 | TRBV20-1 | 12 | CSARPTHTEAFF | TGCAGTGCTCGCCCAACCCACACTGAAGCTTTCTTT
many | - | TRBJ2-1 | TRBV5-1 | 14 | CASSLGGLGNEQFF | TGCGCCAGCAGCTTGGGTGGGTTGGGGAATGAGCAGTTCTTC
few | - | TRBJ2-3 | TRBV20-1 | 16 | CSAPPDPGRTVDTQYF | TGCAGTGCACCGCCAGACCCGGGCCGCACGGTAGATACGCAGTATTTT
many | TRBD1 | TRBJ2-2 | TRBV2 | 14 | CASRYRGNTGELFF | TGTGCCAGCAGATACAGGGGAAACACCGGGGAGCTGTTTTTT
many | - | TRBJ2-1 | TRBV16 | 14 | CASSQSRSSNEQFF | TGTGCCAGCAGCCAATCGAGGTCCAGCAATGAGCAGTTCTTC
many | - | TRBJ1-2 | TRBV20-1 | 14 | CSAREDRDYSGYTF | TGCAGTGCTAGAGAGGACCGGGACTACAGTGGCTACACCTTC
many | - | TRBJ2-5 | TRBV4-3 | 13 | CASSQEITETQYF | TGCGCCAGCAGCCAAGAGATAACGGAGACCCAGTACTTC
many | - | TRBJ2-6 | TRBV5-5 | 14 | CASSFGTGRNVLTF | TGTGCCAGCAGCTTTGGTACAGGGAGGAACGTCCTGACTTTC
few | - | TRBJ1-2 | TRBV5-4 | 15 | CASSLVVRGWDGYTF | TGTGCCAGCAGCTTGGTGGTGCGGGGTTGGGATGGCTACACCTTC
many | - | TRBJ1-1 | TRBV27 | 12 | CASRTGNTEAFF | TGTGCCAGCAGGACAGGGAACACTGAAGCTTTCTTT
- | TRBD2 | TRBJ2-1 | TRBV10-1 | 15 | CASSLAGGPGNEQFF | TGCGCCAGCAGTCTAGCGGGGGGGCCGGGGAATGAGCAGTTCTTC
many | TRBD1 | TRBJ1-4 | TRBV15 | 15 | CATKSGGAGNEKLFF | TGTGCCACCAAATCAGGGGGCGCGGGTAATGAAAAACTGTTTTTT
many | TRBD1 | TRBJ1-4 | TRBV5-1 | 14 | CASSLWAGGEKLFF | TGCGCCAGCAGCTTGTGGGCAGGGGGCGAAAAACTGTTTTTT
many | - | TRBJ2-1 | TRBV5-1 | 15 | CASRTSQGLSNEQFF | TGCGCCAGCAGAACATCACAGGGATTAAGCAATGAGCAGTTCTTC